The 8 T cell receptor beta chains listed next were all sequenced from one sample in a study of CD8 T cells in ankylosing spondylitis. TCRdb analysed the 5' RACE reads with MiXCR anew, one entry per CDR3 protein. This repertoire shows 150,000 to 200,000 distinct CDR3 sequences, around a tenth found once; its top ten account for 29%. Source material: blood, either unsorted or a sorted T cell fraction (not recorded which). The receptor source for this set is a male donor with ankylosing spondylitis or in good health (not recorded which).

The table lists this clonotype with many counts. The genes are TRBV20-1 and TRBJ2-1, with a possible D match to TRBD2 (6 bases). From germline, CDR1 is DFQATT and CDR2 SNEGSKA (reference sequence). The CDR3 spans 15 residues. V was trimmed by 3 bases and J by 1 base, leaving 13 bases between them. Here the CDR3 reads CSASGSFGSYNEQFF. In DNA form, the CDR3 reads TGCAGTGCTAGCGGGAGTTTCGGGTCCTACAATGAGCAGTTCTTC.

This clonotype was observed many times. V usage is TRBV20-1 and J usage is TRBJ1-1; no firm D call. V was cut by 1 base and J by 0 bases, with 9 bases left in between. Germline V lookup: CDR1 DFQATT, CDR2 SNEGSKA (reference sequence). This CDR3 is built from 14 residues. The CDR3 loop is CSARGVQLNTEAFF. CDR3 bases: TGCAGTGCTAGAGGAGTCCAATTGAACACTGAAGCTTTCTTT.

V usage is TRBV7-8 and J usage is TRBJ2-5, with 8 bases identical to TRBD2. The V gene's germline CDR1 is SGHVS and CDR2 FQNEAQ. The CDR3 runs to 16 residues. V lost 0 bases and J lost 1; bases outside the gene matches: 4. This chain's CDR3 is CASSLAIAGSQETQYF. DNA for the CDR3: TGTGCCAGCAGCTTAGCGATAGCGGGGAGCCAAGAGACCCAGTACTTC.

This clonotype was counted ten times or more. This rearrangement joins TRBV6-1 to TRBJ1-3; no reliable D call. The CDR3 runs 16 residues. Germline V gives CDR1 MNHNS, CDR2 SASEGT. V lost 6 bases to trimming and J lost 2 bases, with 17 bases between them. The CDR3 protein is CASRLDPLGTGNTIYF. In DNA form, the CDR3 reads TGTGCCAGCAGGTTGGACCCTCTCGGGACTGGAAACACCATATATTTT.

The table lists this clonotype with a few counts. The chain combines TRBV7-2 with TRBJ1-6; D is perhaps TRBD1 (5 bases). CDR1 is SGHTA, CDR2 FQGNSA, per germline. Deletions cut 1 base from V and 13 bases from J, with 14 bases between. The CDR3 is 14 amino acids. The CDR3 DNA reads TGTGCCAGCAGCTTAGGAAGGGACCTCACTCCCCTCCACTTT. This gives the protein CASSLGRDLTPLHF.

The chain is built from TRBV27 and TRBJ1-3; 7 positions agree with TRBD1. There are 14 residues in the CDR3. Germline CDR1 is MNHEY and CDR2 is SMNVEV (reference sequence). V lost 4 bases to trimming and J lost 4 bases; unmatched junction nucleotides: 4. The CDR3, as DNA: TGTGCCAGCAGTTCAATACAGGGGGGAAACACCATATATTTT. Translation gives CASSSIQGGNTIYF.

This clonotype has more than one count but fewer than ten. The chain has TRBV10-3 and TRBJ2-3; unclear D gene. The CDR3 sequence is 12 residues long. The V and J ends lost 2 bases and 5 bases respectively, with 5 bases between them. CDR1 and CDR2 (germline): ENHRY, SYGVKD. The CDR3 nucleotides read TGTGCCATCAGTGAGATGGGAGATACGCAGTATTTT. Its translation: CAISEMGDTQYF.

This clonotype was recorded many times. This CDR3 reads CASSGPGLAGGPDPYF. CDR3 nucleotide sequence: TGTGCCAGCAGTGGTCCGGGACTAGCGGGGGGCCCGGACCCGTATTTT. This chain joins TRBV6-2 or TRBV6-3 and TRBJ2-3; 15 bases match TRBD2. Germline-derived CDR1 and CDR2 are MNHEY and SVGEGT. CDR3 length: 16 residues. The ends lost 5 bases at V and 14 bases at J; junction bases unmatched: 14.